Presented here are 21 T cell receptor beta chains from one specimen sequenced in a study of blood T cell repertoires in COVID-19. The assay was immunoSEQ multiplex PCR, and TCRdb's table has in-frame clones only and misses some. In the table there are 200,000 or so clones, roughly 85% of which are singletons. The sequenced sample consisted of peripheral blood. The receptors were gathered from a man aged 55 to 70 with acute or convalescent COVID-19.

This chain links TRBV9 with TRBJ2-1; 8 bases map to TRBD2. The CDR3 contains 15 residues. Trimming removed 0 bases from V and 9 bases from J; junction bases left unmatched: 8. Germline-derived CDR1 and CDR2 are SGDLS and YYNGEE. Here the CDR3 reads CASSVVTSGPGEQFF. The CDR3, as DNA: TGTGCCAGCAGCGTAGTTACTAGCGGCCCAGGTGAGCAGTTCTTC.

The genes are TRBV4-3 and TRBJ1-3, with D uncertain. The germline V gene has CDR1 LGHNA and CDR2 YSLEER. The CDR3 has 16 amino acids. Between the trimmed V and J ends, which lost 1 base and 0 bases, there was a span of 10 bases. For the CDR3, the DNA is TGCGCCAGCAGCCAAGGCCGGTCCGACTCTGGAAACACCATATATTTT. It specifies CASSQGRSDSGNTIYF.

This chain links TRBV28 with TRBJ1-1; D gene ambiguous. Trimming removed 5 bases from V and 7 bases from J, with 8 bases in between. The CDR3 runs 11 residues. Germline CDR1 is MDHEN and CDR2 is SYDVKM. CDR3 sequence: CASSPTSEAFF. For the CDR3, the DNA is TGTGCCAGCAGTCCCACGAGTGAAGCTTTCTTT. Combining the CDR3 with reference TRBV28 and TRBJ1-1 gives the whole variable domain DVKVTQSSRYLVKRTGEKVFLECVQDMDHENMFWYRQDPGLGLRLIYFSYDVKMKEKGDIPEGYSVSREKKERFSLILESASTNQTSMYLCASSPTSEAFFGQGTRLTVV.

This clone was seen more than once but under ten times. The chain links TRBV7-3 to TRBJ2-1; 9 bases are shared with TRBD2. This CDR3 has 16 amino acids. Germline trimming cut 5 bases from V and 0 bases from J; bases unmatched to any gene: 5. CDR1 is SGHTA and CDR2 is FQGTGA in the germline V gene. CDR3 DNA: TGTGCCAGCAGCCCGCGGGGGGGCTACTCCTACAATGAGCAGTTCTTC. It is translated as CASSPRGGYSYNEQFF. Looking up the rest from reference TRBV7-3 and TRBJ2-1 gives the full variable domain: GAGVSQTPSNKVTEKGKYVELRCDPISGHTALYWYRQSLGQGPEFLIYFQGTGAADDSGLPNDRFFAVRPEGSVSTLKIQRTERGDSAVYLCASSPRGGYSYNEQFFGPGTRLTVL.

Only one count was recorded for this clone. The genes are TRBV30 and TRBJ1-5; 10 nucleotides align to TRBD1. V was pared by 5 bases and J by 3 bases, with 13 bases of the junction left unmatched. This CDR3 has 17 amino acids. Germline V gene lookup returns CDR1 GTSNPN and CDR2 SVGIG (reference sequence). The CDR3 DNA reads TGTGCCTGGGAAACCGGGACAGGGGTTGGATACAATCAGCCCCAGCATTTT. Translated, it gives CAWETGTGVGYNQPQHF.

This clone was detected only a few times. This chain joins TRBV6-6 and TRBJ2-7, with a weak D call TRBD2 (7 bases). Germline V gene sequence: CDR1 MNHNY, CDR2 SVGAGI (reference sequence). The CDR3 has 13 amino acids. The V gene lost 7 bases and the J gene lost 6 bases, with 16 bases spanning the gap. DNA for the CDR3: TGTGCCAGCAAGTTAGGGGGGGCGGGCGAGCAGTACTTC. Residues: CASKLGGAGEQYF.

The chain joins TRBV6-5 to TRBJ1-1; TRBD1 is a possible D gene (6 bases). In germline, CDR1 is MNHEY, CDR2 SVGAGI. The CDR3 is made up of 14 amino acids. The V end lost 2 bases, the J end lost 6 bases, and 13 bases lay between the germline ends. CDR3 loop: CASSYEQGVSEAFF. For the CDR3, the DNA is TGTGCCAGCAGTTACGAACAGGGAGTCTCTGAAGCTTTCTTT.

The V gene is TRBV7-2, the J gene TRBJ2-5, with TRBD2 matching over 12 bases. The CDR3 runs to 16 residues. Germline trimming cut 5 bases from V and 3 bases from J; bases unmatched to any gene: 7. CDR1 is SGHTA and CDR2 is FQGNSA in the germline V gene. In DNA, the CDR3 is TGTGCCAGCAGCCCGCTAGCGGGAGGGCTGGAAGAGACCCAGTACTTC. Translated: CASSPLAGGLEETQYF.

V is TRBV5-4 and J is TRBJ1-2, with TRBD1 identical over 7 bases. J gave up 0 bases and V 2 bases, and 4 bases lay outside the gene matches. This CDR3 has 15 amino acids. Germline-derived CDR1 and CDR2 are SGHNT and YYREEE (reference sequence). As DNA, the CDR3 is TGTGCCAGCAGCTTCACGGACAGGACTAACTATGGCTACACCTTC. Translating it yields CASSFTDRTNYGYTF.

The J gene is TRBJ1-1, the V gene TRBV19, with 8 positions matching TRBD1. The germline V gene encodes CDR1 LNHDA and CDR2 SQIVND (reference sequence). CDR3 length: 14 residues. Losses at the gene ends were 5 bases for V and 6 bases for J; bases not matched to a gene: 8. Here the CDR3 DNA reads TGTGCCAGTAGTGCCGACAGGGGTATTGCTGAAGCTTTCTTT. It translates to CASSADRGIAEAFF.

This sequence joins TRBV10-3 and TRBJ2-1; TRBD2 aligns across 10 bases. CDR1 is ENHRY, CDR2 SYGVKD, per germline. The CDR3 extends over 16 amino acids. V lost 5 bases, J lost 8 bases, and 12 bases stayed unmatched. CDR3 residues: CAISSSGRALGDEQFF. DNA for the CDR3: TGTGCCATCAGTTCTAGCGGGAGAGCCCTCGGGGATGAGCAGTTCTTC.

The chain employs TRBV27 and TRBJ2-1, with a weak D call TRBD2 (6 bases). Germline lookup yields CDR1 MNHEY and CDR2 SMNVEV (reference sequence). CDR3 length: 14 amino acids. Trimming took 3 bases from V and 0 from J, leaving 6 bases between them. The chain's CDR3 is CASSLGGSYNEQFF. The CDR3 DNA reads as TGTGCCAGCAGTTTGGGGGGCTCCTACAATGAGCAGTTCTTC.

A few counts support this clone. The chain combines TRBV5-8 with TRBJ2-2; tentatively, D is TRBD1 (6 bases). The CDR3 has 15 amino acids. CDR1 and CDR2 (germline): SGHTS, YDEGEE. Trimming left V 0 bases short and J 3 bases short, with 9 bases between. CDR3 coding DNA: TGTGCCAGCAGCTTGGGACAGGCTTACACCGGGGAGCTGTTTTTT. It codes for CASSLGQAYTGELFF.

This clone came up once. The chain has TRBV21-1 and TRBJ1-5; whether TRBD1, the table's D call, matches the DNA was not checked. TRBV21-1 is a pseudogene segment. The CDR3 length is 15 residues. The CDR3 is CASSKARTVNQPQHF. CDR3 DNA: TGTGCCAGCAGCAAAGCCCGGACAGTCAATCAGCCCCAGCATTTT.

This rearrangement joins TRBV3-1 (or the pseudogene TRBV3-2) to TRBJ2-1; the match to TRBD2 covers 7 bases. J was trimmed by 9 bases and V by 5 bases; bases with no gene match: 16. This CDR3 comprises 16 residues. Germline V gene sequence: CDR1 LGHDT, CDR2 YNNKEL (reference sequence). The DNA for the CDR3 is TGTGCCAGCAGCGACCCCCTAGCTGGGAGGGGAACTGAGCAGTTCTTC. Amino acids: CASSDPLAGRGTEQFF.

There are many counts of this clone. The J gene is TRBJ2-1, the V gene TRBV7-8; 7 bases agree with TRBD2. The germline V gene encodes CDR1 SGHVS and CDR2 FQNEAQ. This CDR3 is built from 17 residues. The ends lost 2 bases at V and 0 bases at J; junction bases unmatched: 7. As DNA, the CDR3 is TGTGCCAGCAGCTTATGGGAGCGGGATAACTCCTACAATGAGCAGTTCTTC. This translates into CASSLWERDNSYNEQFF.

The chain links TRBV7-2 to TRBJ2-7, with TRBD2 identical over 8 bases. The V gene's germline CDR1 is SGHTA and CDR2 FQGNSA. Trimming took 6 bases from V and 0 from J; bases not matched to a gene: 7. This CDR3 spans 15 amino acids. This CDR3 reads CASSFRGGSSYEQYF. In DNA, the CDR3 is TGTGCCAGCAGTTTTCGGGGGGGGAGCTCCTACGAGCAGTACTTC.

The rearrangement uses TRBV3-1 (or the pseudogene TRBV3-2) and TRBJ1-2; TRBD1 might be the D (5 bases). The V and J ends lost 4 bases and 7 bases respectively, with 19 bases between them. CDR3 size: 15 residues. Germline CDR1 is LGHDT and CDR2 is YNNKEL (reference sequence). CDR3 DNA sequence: TGTGCCAGCAGCCCGGCAGGCAGGGCGGTAGGTGGCTACACCTTC. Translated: CASSPAGRAVGGYTF.

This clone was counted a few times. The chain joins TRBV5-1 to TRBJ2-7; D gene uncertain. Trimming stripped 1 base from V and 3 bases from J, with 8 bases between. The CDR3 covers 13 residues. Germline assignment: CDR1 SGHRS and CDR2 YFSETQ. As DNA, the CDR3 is TGCGCCAGCAGCTTGCGAGGATACTACGAGCAGTACTTC. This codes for CASSLRGYYEQYF.

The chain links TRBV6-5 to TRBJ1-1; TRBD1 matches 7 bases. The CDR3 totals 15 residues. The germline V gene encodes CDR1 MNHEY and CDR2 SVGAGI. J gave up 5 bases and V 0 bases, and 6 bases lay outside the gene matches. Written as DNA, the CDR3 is TGTGCCAGCAGTTACTCGAGACAGGGTTCGACTGAAGCTTTCTTT. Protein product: CASSYSRQGSTEAFF.

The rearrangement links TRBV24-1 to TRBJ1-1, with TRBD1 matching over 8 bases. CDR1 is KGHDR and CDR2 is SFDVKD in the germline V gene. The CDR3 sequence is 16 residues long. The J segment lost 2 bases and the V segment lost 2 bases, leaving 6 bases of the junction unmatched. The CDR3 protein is CATSDWAGGENTEAFF. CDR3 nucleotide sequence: TGTGCCACCAGTGATTGGGCAGGGGGCGAAAACACTGAAGCTTTCTTT.